The 7 T cell receptor beta chains presented below share a single source sample, sequenced in a study of CD8+CD57+ T cells in acquired aplastic anemia. Patients who underwent sequencing had shown CD8+CD57+ cell expansion by flow cytometry. The template used for profiling TCR beta VDJ and CDR3 was genomic DNA. Each CDR3 protein is one row after TCRdb ran MiXCR on the reads. The data show around 500,000 distinct CDR3 sequences, with around a third seen just once and around 0.82% held by the top ten. Sequencing input: sorted CD4+, CD8+, or CD8+CD57+ T cells (not recorded which) from PBMCs. The receptors derive from a human donor with aplastic anemia.

This rearrangement joins TRBV5-1 to TRBJ1-4; weak D call: TRBD1 (5 bases). The CDR3 is 13 residues long. V lost 4 bases, J lost 3 bases, and 7 bases lay in between. Germline values: CDR1 SGHRS, CDR2 YFSETQ. The CDR3 sequence is CASSDSANEKLFF. CDR3 nucleotides: TGCGCCAGCAGCGACAGCGCTAATGAAAAACTGTTTTTT.

This clonotype was found a few times. This chain uses TRBV19 with TRBJ2-2, with no clear D. Trimming removed 6 bases from V and 7 bases from J, with 3 bases in between. The CDR3 consists of 10 residues. Germline CDR1 LNHDA, CDR2 SQIVND (reference sequence). The CDR3 region is CASRGGELFF. The CDR3, as DNA: TGTGCCAGTAGGGGCGGGGAGCTGTTTTTT.

This clonotype has a handful of counts. The chain employs TRBV6-1 and TRBJ1-2; no reliable D call. The CDR3 length is 15 residues. V was shortened by 1 base and J by 5 bases, with 14 bases between the two germline ends. Germline lookup yields CDR1 MNHNS and CDR2 SASEGT. The CDR3 here is CASSEGFGSQYGYTF. The DNA of the CDR3 is TGTGCCAGCAGTGAAGGTTTCGGTAGCCAATATGGCTACACCTTC.

This clonotype was counted ten times or more. The chain combines TRBV19 with TRBJ1-5; a possible D gene is TRBD1 (5 bases). CDR3 length equals 16 residues. The V gene's germline CDR1 is LNHDA and CDR2 SQIVND (reference sequence). Trimming shortened V by 4 bases and J by 2 bases, and 15 bases separated the two germline ends. The CDR3 loop is CASSTTAAGGNQPQHF. As DNA, the CDR3 is TGTGCCAGTAGTACGACAGCGGCCGGGGGCAATCAGCCCCAGCATTTT.

V and J are TRBV29-1 and TRBJ2-1, with 9 bases that match TRBD2. The V gene's germline CDR1 is SQVTM and CDR2 ANQGSEA. With 8 bases clipped from V and 6 bases from J, the junction kept 14 bases outside the gene matches. This CDR3 has 15 residues. The CDR3 DNA follows: TGCAGCTTAGCCCTAGCGGGGCGATTGGGCAATGAGCAGTTCTTC. Its translation is CSLALAGRLGNEQFF.

The chain links TRBV24-1 to TRBJ1-2, with a weak D call TRBD1 (5 bases). Deletions cut 7 bases from V and 9 bases from J, with 14 bases between. Germline assignment: CDR1 KGHDR and CDR2 SFDVKD. The CDR3 is 12 amino acids. The CDR3 DNA is TGTGCCACCAGCCGGGGCGGCAGGAGCTACACCTTC. Amino acid sequence: CATSRGGRSYTF.

This clonotype was counted at least ten times. The chain is built from TRBV7-6 and TRBJ2-5, with D uncertain. Looked up from germline, CDR1 is SGHVS and CDR2 is FNYEAQ. Trimming shortened V by 5 bases and J by 5 bases, and 12 bases separated the two germline ends. The CDR3 loop spans 13 amino acids. Here the CDR3 reads CASSPDIWETQYF. CDR3 coding DNA: TGTGCCAGCAGCCCCGACATATGGGAGACCCAGTACTTC.